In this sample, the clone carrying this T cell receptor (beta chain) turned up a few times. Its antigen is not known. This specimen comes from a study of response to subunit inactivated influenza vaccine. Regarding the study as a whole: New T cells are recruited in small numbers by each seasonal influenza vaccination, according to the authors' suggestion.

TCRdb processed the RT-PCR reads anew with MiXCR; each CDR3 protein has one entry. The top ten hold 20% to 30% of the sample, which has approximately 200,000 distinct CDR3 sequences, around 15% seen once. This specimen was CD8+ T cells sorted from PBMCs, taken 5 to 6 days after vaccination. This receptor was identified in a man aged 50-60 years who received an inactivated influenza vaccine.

CDR3 protein: CSFNRGYTF. CDR3 nucleotide sequence: TGCAGCTTTAACAGAGGCTACACCTTC. V is TRBV29-1 and J is TRBJ1-2; no clear D gene. The V and J ends lost 8 bases and 8 bases respectively, with 9 bases between them. CDR3 size: 9 residues. Per the germline V gene, CDR1 is SQVTM and CDR2 is ANQGSEA.